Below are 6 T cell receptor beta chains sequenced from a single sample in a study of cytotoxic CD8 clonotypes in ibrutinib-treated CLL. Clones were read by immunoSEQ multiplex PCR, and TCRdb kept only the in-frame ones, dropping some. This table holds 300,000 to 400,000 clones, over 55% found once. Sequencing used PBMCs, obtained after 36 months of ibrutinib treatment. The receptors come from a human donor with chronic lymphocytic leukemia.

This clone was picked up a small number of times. CDR3 in amino acids: CASRGQGLHYEQYF. In nucleotides, the CDR3 is TGTGCCAGCAGGGGACAGGGGCTTCACTACGAGCAGTACTTC. J is TRBJ2-7 and V is TRBV6-5; TRBD1 agrees at 10 bases. Germline trimming cut 6 bases from V and 3 bases from J; bases unmatched to any gene: 5. This CDR3 region has 14 residues. The germline gives CDR1 MNHEY, CDR2 SVGAGI.

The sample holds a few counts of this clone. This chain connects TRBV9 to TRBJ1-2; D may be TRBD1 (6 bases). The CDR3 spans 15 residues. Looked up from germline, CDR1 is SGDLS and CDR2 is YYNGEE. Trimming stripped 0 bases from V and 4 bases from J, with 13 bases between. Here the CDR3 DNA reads TGTGCCAGCAGCGTAGAGCCGGGGGGGCCCTATGGCTACACCTTC. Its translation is CASSVEPGGPYGYTF.

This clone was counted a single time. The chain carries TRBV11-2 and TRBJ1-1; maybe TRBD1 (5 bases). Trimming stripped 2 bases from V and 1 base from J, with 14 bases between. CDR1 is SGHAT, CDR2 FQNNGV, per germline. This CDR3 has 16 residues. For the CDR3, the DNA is TGTGCCAGCAGCTTATGGGGGGGTGTCGGGAACACTGAAGCTTTCTTT. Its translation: CASSLWGGVGNTEAFF.

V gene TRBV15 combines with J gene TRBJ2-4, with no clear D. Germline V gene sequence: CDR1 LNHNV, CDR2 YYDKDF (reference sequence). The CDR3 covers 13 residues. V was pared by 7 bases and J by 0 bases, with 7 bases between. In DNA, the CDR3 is TGTGCCACCACAGCCCCAGCCAAAAACATTCAGTACTTC. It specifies CATTAPAKNIQYF. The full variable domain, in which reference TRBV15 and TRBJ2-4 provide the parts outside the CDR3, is DAMVIQNPRYQVTQFGKPVTLSCSQTLNHNVMYWYQQKSSQAPKLLFHYYDKDFNNEADTPDNFQSRRPNTSFCFLDIRSPGLGDTAMYLCATTAPAKNIQYFGAGTRLSVL.

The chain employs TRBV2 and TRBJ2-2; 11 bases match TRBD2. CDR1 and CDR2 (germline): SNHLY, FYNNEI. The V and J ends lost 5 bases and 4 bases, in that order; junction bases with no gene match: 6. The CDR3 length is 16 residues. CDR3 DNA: TGTGCCAGCAGTTTAGCGGGAGGGCCGTCCACCGGGGAGCTGTTTTTT. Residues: CASSLAGGPSTGELFF.

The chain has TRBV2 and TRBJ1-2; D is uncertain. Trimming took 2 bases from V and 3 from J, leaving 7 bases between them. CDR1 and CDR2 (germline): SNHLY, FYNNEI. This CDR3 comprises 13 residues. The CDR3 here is CASSEIRDYGYTF. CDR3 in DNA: TGTGCCAGCAGTGAAATCCGGGACTATGGCTACACCTTC.